Following are 11 T cell receptor beta chains from one sample sequenced in a study of OX40 agonist ivuxolimab in advanced cancers. The data were produced by immunoSEQ multiplex PCR, yet TCRdb's version contains in-frame clones alone and is incomplete. The data show approximately 12,000 clones, 80% to 95% seen once. The input for sequencing was CD4+ or CD8+ T cells sorted from blood, taken in a trial of the OX40 agonist ivuxolimab. Receptors were obtained from an adult with an advanced solid tumor such as melanoma, head and neck, liver or kidney cancer.

The rearrangement links TRBV11-1 to TRBJ2-1, with 14 bases fitting TRBD2. V dropped 5 bases and J dropped 2; count of bases not matched to a gene: 5. From germline, CDR1 is SGHAT and CDR2 FQDESV (reference sequence). The length of the CDR3 is 17 residues. CDR3 region: CASSPGLAGGPYNEQFF. In DNA, the CDR3 is TGTGCCAGCAGCCCTGGACTAGCGGGAGGCCCCTACAATGAGCAGTTCTTC.

The chain links TRBV27 to TRBJ2-7; maybe TRBD1 (6 bases). The V gene lost 3 bases and the J gene lost 3 bases, with 9 bases spanning the gap. From germline, CDR1 is MNHEY and CDR2 SMNVEV (reference sequence). The length of the CDR3 is 13 residues. The CDR3 sequence is CASSLGASYEQYF. CDR3 bases: TGTGCCAGCAGTTTGGGGGCTAGCTACGAGCAGTACTTC.

The V gene is TRBV4-2, the J gene TRBJ2-7; no definite D call. The germline gives CDR1 LGHNA, CDR2 YNFKEQ. Trimming cost V 5 bases and J 2 bases, with 16 bases left between them. This CDR3 is built from 15 residues. DNA of the CDR3: TGTGCCAGCAGCGAAGTAGAATTCGGCGCCTACGAGCAGTACTTC. Translation gives CASSEVEFGAYEQYF.

The chain combines TRBV4-2 with TRBJ2-2; D not resolved. The CDR3 consists of 15 residues. V lost 0 bases and J lost 7, with 12 bases in between. Germline CDR1 LGHNA, CDR2 YNFKEQ. The CDR3 nucleotides are TGTGCCAGCAGCCAAGAGGAAGGAGTTGGCGGGGAGCTGTTTTTT. This codes for CASSQEEGVGGELFF.

The chain couples TRBV5-1 to TRBJ2-1; D unclear. V lost 0 bases and J lost 8, with 3 bases in between. The CDR3 loop spans 11 amino acids. Germline V lookup: CDR1 SGHRS, CDR2 YFSETQ. The CDR3 here is CASSLDYEQFF. The DNA for the CDR3 is TGCGCCAGCAGCTTGGACTATGAGCAGTTCTTC.

The chain recombines TRBV5-6 with TRBJ1-5; 10 bases are shared with TRBD1. V gave up 3 bases and J gave up 7 bases; unmatched junction bases: 4. Germline loops: CDR1 SGHDT, CDR2 YYEEEE. This CDR3 is built from 14 residues. The CDR3 region has the DNA TGTGCCAGCAGCTACGGGACAGGGGCCCAGCCCCAGCATTTT. It specifies CASSYGTGAQPQHF.

The chain has TRBV4-1 and TRBJ1-6; TRBD1 aligns across 12 bases. Germline values: CDR1 MGHRA, CDR2 YSYEKL. There are 16 residues in the CDR3. With V trimmed by 4 bases and J by 9 bases, 7 bases remained unmatched. CDR3 residues: CASSLRDRGLGSPLHF. The CDR3 DNA sequence: TGCGCCAGCAGCCTACGGGACAGGGGGCTTGGTTCACCCCTCCACTTT.

This clone has only a few counts. The chain has TRBV5-7 and TRBJ2-7; possible D gene TRBD2, 7 bases. TRBV5-7 is an ORF, and what it does is uncertain. The CDR3 extends over 15 amino acids. The ends were cut back, 2 bases at V and 2 bases at J, with 14 bases in the middle. Here the CDR3 reads CASSLRGARAYEQYF. DNA for the CDR3: TGTGCCAGCAGCTTACGGGGGGCCAGGGCCTACGAGCAGTACTTC.

The genes are TRBV27 and TRBJ2-5; 9 nucleotides align to TRBD1. The J call may be wrong; the DNA end is better matched by TRBJ2-7. Germline lookup yields CDR1 MNHEY and CDR2 SMNVEV (reference sequence). This CDR3 is built from 14 residues. This CDR3 reads CASSPWTGAYEQYF. CDR3 nucleotide sequence: TGTGCCAGCAGCCCATGGACAGGGGCCTACGAGCAGTACTTC.

J is TRBJ2-1 and V is TRBV2; D may match TRBD1 or TRBD2 (5 bases each). This CDR3 is 17 amino acids long. V dropped 6 bases and J dropped 0 bases, with 18 bases sitting between them. Germline values: CDR1 SNHLY, CDR2 FYNNEI. Written as DNA, the CDR3 is TGTGCCAGCAGCCTCCCAGAGGGGATTAGCTCCTACAATGAGCAGTTCTTC. The encoded protein is CASSLPEGISSYNEQFF.

This chain links TRBV7-8 with TRBJ1-4; a possible D gene is TRBD1 (6 bases). Germline V gives CDR1 SGHVS, CDR2 FQNEAQ. The V end was cut by 7 bases, the J end by 8 bases, with 17 bases between. The CDR3 is 14 amino acids. The CDR3 sequence is CASTTGAVREKLFF. For the CDR3, the DNA is TGTGCCAGCACCACGGGGGCCGTACGGGAAAAACTGTTTTTT.